A single sample gave rise to the 14 T cell receptor beta chains below, sequenced in a study of blood T cell repertoires in COVID-19. Data came from immunoSEQ multiplex PCR; TCRdb stores just in-frame clones and leaves some out. Of a few hundred thousand clones listed, 89% were seen once; the top ten hold about 8.4%. The source material was PBMCs or T cells enriched from blood (not recorded which). The source is a woman aged 30 to 39 who had recovered from COVID-19.

CDR3 amino acids: CASSPSGSSYNEQFF. DNA of the CDR3: TGTGCCAGCAGTCCTAGCGGCTCCTCCTACAATGAGCAGTTCTTC. The chain employs TRBV5-4 and TRBJ2-1; TRBD2 agrees at 7 bases. The CDR3 has 15 amino acids. Germline lookup yields CDR1 SGHNT and CDR2 YYREEE (reference sequence). With V trimmed by 5 bases and J by 0 bases, 5 bases remained unmatched.

The V gene is TRBV12-5, the J gene TRBJ2-2, with 8 bases lining up with TRBD2. This CDR3 is 16 amino acids long. The germline CDR1 and CDR2 sequences are LGHNT and FRNRAP. The V and J ends lost 0 bases and 3 bases, in that order; junction bases with no gene match: 3. As DNA, the CDR3 is TGTGCTAGTGGTTTGGTATCGGGAGGGTACACCGGGGAGCTGTTTTTT. The encoded protein is CASGLVSGGYTGELFF. Filled out from reference TRBV12-5 and TRBJ2-2, the complete variable domain reads DARVTQTPRHKVTEMGQEVTMRCQPILGHNTVFWYRQTMMQGLELLAYFRNRAPLDDSGMPKDRFSAEMPDATLATLKIQPSEPRDSAVYFCASGLVSGGYTGELFFGEGSRLTVL.

The chain uses TRBV4-1 and TRBJ1-5; possibly TRBD1 for D (5 bases). Germline CDR1 and CDR2: MGHRA and YSYEKL. This CDR3 region has 15 residues. V lost 4 bases, J lost 4 bases, and 14 bases lay in between. The CDR3 protein is CASSLLGLGNQPQHF. As DNA, the CDR3 is TGCGCCAGCAGCCTTTTGGGGCTGGGGAATCAGCCCCAGCATTTT.

As for this clone: Because the CDR3 is missing its conserved closing phenylalanine or tryptophan, this is likely a read error. Because the CDR3's place on the DNA is in doubt, the DNA is left out and the CDR3 is given as listed by TCRdb. The chain joins TRBV12-5 to TRBJ2-4; TRBD2 is taken as the D call from the table, unchecked against the DNA. The CDR3 contains 10 residues when both ends are counted. Germline V gene data show CDR1 as LGHNT and CDR2 as FRNRAP. The CDR3 sequence is CASGLVGEGL.

In its sample, this clone was seen once. The rearrangement joins TRBV4-3 to TRBJ2-1; TRBD2 aligns across 10 bases. Germline trimming cut 0 bases from V and 8 bases from J; bases unmatched to any gene: 7. Looked up from germline, CDR1 is LGHNA and CDR2 is YSLEER. This CDR3 contains 16 residues. CDR3 sequence: CASSQDSASGRDEQFF. The CDR3 DNA follows: TGCGCCAGCAGCCAAGATTCGGCTAGCGGGAGAGATGAGCAGTTCTTC.

The chain links TRBV4-2 to TRBJ2-7; D possibly corresponds to TRBD2 (6 bases). The CDR3 length is 16 residues. The ends were cut back, 1 base at V and 4 bases at J, with 17 bases in the middle. In germline, CDR1 is LGHNA, CDR2 YNFKEQ. CDR3 protein: CASSQGDSPRPYEQYF. CDR3 DNA: TGTGCCAGCAGCCAAGGGGACTCCCCCCGCCCATACGAGCAGTACTTC.

This sequence joins TRBV25-1 and TRBJ1-2, with 7 bases matching TRBD1. The ends lost 4 bases at V and 4 bases at J; junction bases unmatched: 0. The CDR3 spans 12 residues. CDR1 and CDR2 from the germline V gene are MGHDK and SYGVNS. The CDR3: CASSGTGYGYTF. Here the CDR3 DNA reads TGTGCCAGCAGTGGGACAGGCTATGGCTACACCTTC.

The chain has TRBV7-2 and TRBJ1-1; no clear D gene. Germline-derived CDR1 and CDR2 are SGHTA and FQGNSA. The length of the CDR3 is 14 residues. Deletions cut 4 bases from V and 0 bases from J, with 9 bases between. The CDR3 reads CASSSQALNTEAFF. The CDR3 bases are TGTGCCAGCAGCTCCCAGGCCCTGAACACTGAAGCTTTCTTT.

The chain employs TRBV28 and TRBJ1-5, with D tentatively TRBD1 (6 bases). V lost 3 bases and J 6 bases, leaving 18 bases between the germline ends. From germline, CDR1 is MDHEN and CDR2 SYDVKM. The CDR3 has 16 residues. CDR3 DNA: TGTGCCAGCAGTTTCTATGCAGGGGTGGGGTCTCAGCCCCAGCATTTT. Its protein is CASSFYAGVGSQPQHF.

The rearrangement joins TRBV9 to TRBJ1-3, with 7 bases fitting TRBD1. The V gene end was trimmed by 3 bases and the J gene end by 2 bases; junction bases not matched to a gene: 2. Germline V gives CDR1 SGDLS, CDR2 YYNGEE. The CDR3 contains 14 residues. CDR3 protein: CASSATGAGNTIYF. The CDR3 DNA reads TGTGCCAGCAGCGCAACAGGGGCTGGAAACACCATATATTTT. Full variable domain (rest looked up from reference TRBV9 and TRBJ1-3): DSGVTQTPKHLITATGQRVTLRCSPRSGDLSVYWYQQSLDQGLQFLIQYYNGEERAKGNILERFSAQQFPDLHSELNLSSLELGDSALYFCASSATGAGNTIYFGEGSWLTVV.

The chain couples TRBV5-1 to TRBJ1-1; TRBD1 is a possible D gene (6 bases). Germline values: CDR1 SGHRS, CDR2 YFSETQ. With 6 bases removed from V and 1 base from J, the gap between germline ends came to 16 bases. This CDR3 comprises 15 residues. The CDR3 spells CASNVQGFGNTEAFF. The CDR3 bases are TGCGCCAGCAACGTACAGGGATTTGGGAACACTGAAGCTTTCTTT.

This clone was recorded once. The gene calls are TRBV5-1 and TRBJ2-5; no definite D call. The CDR3 is made up of 13 amino acids. Trimming left V 1 base short and J 3 bases short, with 7 bases between. Germline V gene sequence: CDR1 SGHRS, CDR2 YFSETQ. As DNA, the CDR3 is TGCGCCAGCAGCTTGAACAGAAAAGAGACCCAGTACTTC. Encoded protein: CASSLNRKETQYF.

This chain joins TRBV29-1 and TRBJ2-5, with a possible D match to TRBD2 (5 bases). CDR3 length equals 11 residues. Germline-derived CDR1 and CDR2 are SQVTM and ANQGSEA. The germline V and J ends were trimmed by 8 bases and 5 bases, with 12 bases remaining between them. CDR3 sequence reads: CSTSPGETQYF. CDR3 in DNA: TGCAGCACTTCACCGGGGGAGACCCAGTACTTC.

V and J are TRBV6-5 and TRBJ1-2; D possibly corresponds to TRBD1 (5 bases). V was cut by 6 bases and J by 8 bases, with 16 bases left in between. The CDR3 is made up of 13 amino acids. Germline-derived CDR1 and CDR2 are MNHEY and SVGAGI. CDR3 residues: CASSPGLAGGYTF. CDR3 DNA: TGTGCCAGCAGCCCGGGACTAGCTGGCGGCTACACCTTC.